This note documents a single TCR beta chain sequence. The antigen remains unidentified. This sample is part of a study of early T cells in non-severe SARS-CoV-2 infection. Overall study findings and caveats: Matching results from VDJdb favored anti-spike CD8 responses, leaving private and CD4 specificities undetected.

This CDR3 spans 15 amino acids. Trimming left V 1 base short and J 5 bases short, with 15 bases between. Per germline, CDR1 SGDLS and CDR2 YYNGEE. TCRdb itself ran the 5' RACE reads through MiXCR, one entry per CDR3 protein. Of some 77,000 distinct CDR3 sequences listed, more than 10% were seen once; the top ten hold around 1.1%. The origin of this receptor is an adult who was a healthcare worker with PCR-confirmed SARS-CoV-2 infection or an uninfected control (not recorded which). The chain employs TRBV9 and TRBJ1-1, with D perhaps matching TRBD1 (5 bases). Material for sequencing was whole blood. The CDR3 region is CASSVTPTSGTEAFF. As DNA, the CDR3 is TGTGCCAGCAGCGTAACGCCCACTTCAGGGACTGAAGCTTTCTTT.